This TCR beta chain was sequenced during a study of vaccination effects on CD4 cells after COVID-19. Overall study: Of the BNT162b2 and mRNA-1273 vaccines, participants received two doses of one or the other. A few million PBMC per well received 7.5 to 10 IU/ml IL-2 and 9 to 10 ug/ml peptides in culture. Whole-study findings and limits: The study found marked clonal contraction of infection- and vaccine-induced clones late after vaccination.

Culture proceeded for nine to eleven days, and CD4+ T cells were then isolated. Replacing half the medium with IL-2 medium was done on days 3 and 7. Here immunoSEQ multiplex PCR was the method, and the copy in TCRdb shows in-frame clones only, minus some. The table shows roughly 48,000 clones, with about 67% occurring only once. Trimming pared 4 bases from V and 7 bases from J, leaving 20 bases between. CDR1 SEHNR and CDR2 FQNEAQ come from the germline V gene (reference sequence). This CDR3 spans 17 amino acids. With respect to this clone: Its target is unknown.

The TCR was taken from a human donor who received a COVID-19 vaccine. The V gene is TRBV7-9, the J gene TRBJ1-6, with D possibly being TRBD1 (6 bases). Sequencing used CD4+ T cells from PBMCs cultured without peptide, obtained before COVID-19 vaccination. The CDR3 region is CASSSTRGQGRNSPLHF. In nucleotides, the CDR3 is TGTGCCAGCAGCTCCACCCGGGGGCAGGGACGGAATTCACCCCTCCACTTT.